Reported below is one TCR beta chain. Antigen specificity is unknown. The donor cohort consisted entirely of Caucasian adults residing in Nashville, Tennessee. The split of CD4+ cells yielded CD45RA+ naive and CD45RA-negative memory subsets. The sample belongs to a study of shared clonotypes between healthy human individuals. Study observations and caveats: Measured sharing among donors was expected to vary with sequencing depth.

CDR3 size: 14 residues. In germline, CDR1 is MNHNS, CDR2 SASEGT. Unmatched junction bases numbered 9, after V lost 6 bases and J lost 4 bases. Sequencing was performed with immunoSEQ multiplex PCR; in TCRdb, only in-frame clones are kept and a portion is missing. This repertoire shows roughly 1 million clones, around 76% found once; its top ten account for 1.2% to 1.5%. Material for sequencing was memory CD4+ T cells sorted from blood. The sample's subset: CD45RA-negative fraction. The source of this sequence is a man between 18 and 29 years old in good health. This rearrangement joins TRBV6-1 to TRBJ2-7, with 7 nucleotides matching TRBD2. The chain's CDR3 is CASRPPGGLYEQYF. In nucleotides, the CDR3 is TGTGCCAGCAGGCCCCCGGGGGGACTTTACGAGCAGTACTTC.